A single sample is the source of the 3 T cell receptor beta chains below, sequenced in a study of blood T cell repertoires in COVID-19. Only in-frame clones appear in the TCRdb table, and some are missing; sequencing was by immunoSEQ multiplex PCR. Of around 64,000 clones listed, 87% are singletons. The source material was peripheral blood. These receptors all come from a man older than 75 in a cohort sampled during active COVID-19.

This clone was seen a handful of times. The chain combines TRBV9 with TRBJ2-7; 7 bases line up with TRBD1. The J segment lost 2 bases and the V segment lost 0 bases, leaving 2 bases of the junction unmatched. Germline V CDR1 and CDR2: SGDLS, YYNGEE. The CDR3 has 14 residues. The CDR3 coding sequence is TGTGCCAGCAGCGTAGGGGGACAGCCCTACGAGCAGTACTTC. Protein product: CASSVGGQPYEQYF.

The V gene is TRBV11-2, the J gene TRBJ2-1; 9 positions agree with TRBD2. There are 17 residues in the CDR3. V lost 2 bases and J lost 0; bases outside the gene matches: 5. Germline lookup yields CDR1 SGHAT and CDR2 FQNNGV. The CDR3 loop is CASSLRTSASSYNEQFF. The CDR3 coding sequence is TGTGCCAGCAGCTTACGGACTAGCGCGAGCTCCTACAATGAGCAGTTCTTC. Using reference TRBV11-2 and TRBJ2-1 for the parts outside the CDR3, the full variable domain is EAGVAQSPRYKIIEKRQSVAFWCNPISGHATLYWYQQILGQGPKLLIQFQNNGVVDDSQLPKDRFSAERLKGVDSTLKIQPAKLEDSAVYLCASSLRTSASSYNEQFFGPGTRLTVL.

The CDR3 reads CASSQSGAARYF. For the CDR3, the DNA is TGTGCCAGCAGCCAATCTGGGGCGGCGCGGTACTTC. The rearrangement uses TRBV16 and TRBJ2-7; the D gene is possibly TRBD1 (5 bases). Per germline, CDR1 KGHSY and CDR2 FQNENV. Trimming left V 0 bases short and J 12 bases short, with 12 bases between. CDR3 length: 12 residues. Full variable domain (outside the CDR3, taken from reference TRBV16 and TRBJ2-7): GEEVAQTPKHLVRGEGQKAKLYCAPIKGHSYVFWYQQVLKNEFKFLISFQNENVFDETGMPKERFSAKCLPNSPCSLEIQATKLEDSAVYFCASSQSGAARYFGPGTRLTVT.